These 17 T cell receptor beta chains came from one sample sequenced in a study of T cell responses to AZD1222 COVID-19 vaccine. Here immunoSEQ multiplex PCR was the method, and the copy in TCRdb shows in-frame clones only, minus some. The data show roughly 110,000 clones, around nine tenths seen once. Sequenced here: peripheral blood, sampled on day 0 of AZD1222 vaccination. The receptors here all came from an adult in good health.

CDR3 DNA: TGCAGCGTTCCTAAGCAGGGGACTAACTATGGCTACACCTTC. Protein: CSVPKQGTNYGYTF. The chain joins TRBV29-1 to TRBJ1-2, with D tentatively TRBD1 (6 bases). Germline assignment: CDR1 SQVTM and CDR2 ANQGSEA. The CDR3 loop spans 14 amino acids. V dropped 5 bases and J dropped 0 bases, with 13 bases sitting between them.

The gene calls are TRBV7-9 and TRBJ1-1; D unclear. V was trimmed by 5 bases and J by 1 base, leaving 17 bases between them. CDR1 SEHNR and CDR2 FQNEAQ come from the germline V gene (reference sequence). The CDR3 is 16 residues long. CDR3 region: CASSPTITGGNTEAFF. The CDR3 DNA is TGTGCCAGCAGCCCCACAATAACCGGAGGGAACACTGAAGCTTTCTTT.

The chain joins TRBV3-1 (or the pseudogene TRBV3-2) to TRBJ2-7; 9 positions agree with TRBD1. Germline V lookup: CDR1 LGHDT, CDR2 YNNKEL (reference sequence). Trimming took 2 bases from V and 6 from J; bases not matched to a gene: 14. The length of the CDR3 is 17 residues. The DNA of the CDR3 is TGTGCCAGCAGCCAATTTGAAGGGGACAGGGTACGGGTCGAGCAGTACTTC. Amino acid sequence: CASSQFEGDRVRVEQYF.

The chain recombines TRBV25-1 with TRBJ2-3; unclear D gene. V lost 6 bases to trimming and J lost 2 bases, with 12 bases between them. In germline, CDR1 is MGHDK, CDR2 SYGVNS. The CDR3 length is 14 residues. CDR3 residues: CASRQTGFTDTQYF. CDR3 nucleotide sequence: TGTGCCAGCAGGCAAACGGGCTTCACAGATACGCAGTATTTT.

The chain links TRBV7-6 to TRBJ1-3; 8 nucleotides agree with TRBD1. The CDR3 covers 15 residues. Germline CDR1 reads SGHVS; CDR2 reads FNYEAQ. J lost 4 bases, V lost 1 base, and 3 bases had no gene match. The CDR3 bases are TGTGCCAGCAGCTTAGACAGGGGGTCAGGAAACACCATATATTTT. Translation gives CASSLDRGSGNTIYF.

Here the CDR3 reads CASSQVGGGGGNEQFF. The CDR3 DNA follows: TGTGCCAGCAGCCAAGTCGGAGGAGGGGGAGGGAATGAGCAGTTCTTC. The V gene is TRBV14, the J gene TRBJ2-1, with D possibly TRBD2 on 7 matching bases. The CDR3 is made up of 16 amino acids. V gave up 1 base and J gave up 7 bases, with 17 bases separating them. Germline V gives CDR1 SGHDN, CDR2 FVKESK.

The count of this clone is one. The chain is built from TRBV19 and TRBJ1-1; no clear D. The CDR3 consists of 13 residues. V lost 3 bases to trimming and J lost 1 base, with 6 bases between them. Looked up from germline, CDR1 is LNHDA and CDR2 is SQIVND (reference sequence). This chain's CDR3 is CASSIWPNTEAFF. The CDR3 DNA reads TGTGCCAGTAGTATTTGGCCGAACACTGAAGCTTTCTTT.

This clone was seen once. J is TRBJ1-2 and V is TRBV28; 10 bases align to TRBD1. The CDR3 runs to 18 residues. Trimming at V came to 2 bases and at J to 4 bases, leaving 13 bases not matched to a gene. Germline V CDR1 and CDR2: MDHEN, SYDVKM. The CDR3 reads CASSLVRRQGARFYGYTF. The CDR3 nucleotides read TGTGCCAGCAGTTTAGTAAGAAGACAGGGGGCGCGGTTCTATGGCTACACCTTC.

The chain is built from TRBV29-1 and TRBJ2-1; weak D call: TRBD1 (5 bases). The CDR3 sequence is 16 residues long. The germline V and J ends were trimmed by 0 bases and 1 base, with 13 bases remaining between them. Germline-derived CDR1 and CDR2 are SQVTM and ANQGSEA. The CDR3 sequence: CSVEDSTTVSYNEQFF. The CDR3 DNA follows: TGCAGCGTTGAAGATTCGACGACAGTTTCCTACAATGAGCAGTTCTTC.

The chain carries TRBV5-1 and TRBJ2-3, with D tentatively TRBD1 (6 bases). The CDR3 spans 14 residues. Looked up from germline, CDR1 is SGHRS and CDR2 is YFSETQ. V was trimmed by 2 bases and J by 0 bases, leaving 7 bases between them. The CDR3 region is CASSFGQSTDTQYF. The CDR3 coding sequence is TGCGCCAGCAGCTTCGGACAGAGCACAGATACGCAGTATTTT.

With respect to this clone: Distinct nucleotide sequences in the sample also encode this CDR3. The chain links TRBV5-1 to TRBJ2-2, with D unclear. The CDR3 runs 15 residues. Germline V lookup: CDR1 SGHRS, CDR2 YFSETQ. Trimming shortened V by 0 bases and J by 0 bases, and 6 bases separated the two germline ends. The chain's CDR3 is CASSLGQTNTGELFF. CDR3 in DNA: TGCGCCAGCAGCTTGGGTCAGACGAACACCGGGGAGCTGTTTTTT.

This chain uses TRBV27 with TRBJ2-6; a possible D gene is TRBD2 (5 bases). The CDR3 is 14 amino acids. V lost 5 bases to trimming and J lost 0 bases, with 5 bases between them. Germline CDR1 MNHEY, CDR2 SMNVEV (reference sequence). The DNA of the CDR3 is TGTGCCAGCAGTGGACTCTCTGGGGCCAACGTCCTGACTTTC. It specifies CASSGLSGANVLTF.

The J gene is TRBJ1-1, the V gene TRBV5-6; the D gene is possibly TRBD1 (5 bases). Germline lookup yields CDR1 SGHDT and CDR2 YYEEEE. Trimming stripped 5 bases from V and 4 bases from J, with 9 bases between. The CDR3 has 12 amino acids. The CDR3 DNA is TGTGCCAGCAGAAGGGGTGGCACTGAAGCTTTCTTT. It yields the protein CASRRGGTEAFF.

CDR3 bases: TGTGCCAGCAGGTCCGCCAGGGGGGGAGAGACCCAGTACTTC. Amino acid sequence: CASRSARGGETQYF. This chain joins TRBV7-3 and TRBJ2-5; D tentatively fits TRBD1 or TRBD2 (7 bases each). Trimming removed 6 bases from V and 4 bases from J, with 15 bases in between. Germline loops: CDR1 SGHTA, CDR2 FQGTGA. This CDR3 region has 14 residues.

This sequence joins TRBV27 and TRBJ2-1; 8 positions agree with TRBD2. The CDR3 has 16 residues. V shed 6 bases, J shed 0 bases, and the junction held 7 bases outside the gene matches. Germline values: CDR1 MNHEY, CDR2 SMNVEV (reference sequence). For the CDR3, the DNA is TGTGCCAGCAGAGGGACTAGTTCATCCTCCTACAATGAGCAGTTCTTC. The encoded protein is CASRGTSSSSYNEQFF.

This sequence joins TRBV9 and TRBJ2-7, with D perhaps being TRBD1 or TRBD2 (6 bases each). CDR3 length: 15 residues. V gave up 0 bases and J gave up 2 bases, with 12 bases separating them. The germline CDR1 and CDR2 sequences are SGDLS and YYNGEE. The CDR3 bases are TGTGCCAGCAGCGTAGGAGTGGGGGGCCCCTACGAGCAGTACTTC. Its translation is CASSVGVGGPYEQYF.

V is TRBV6-5 and J is TRBJ2-2, with TRBD1 as a possible D gene (6 bases). The CDR3 is 13 amino acids. V was shortened by 6 bases and J by 6 bases, with 11 bases between the two germline ends. Looked up from germline, CDR1 is MNHEY and CDR2 is SVGAGI. DNA of the CDR3: TGTGCCAGCAGCGCTAAGGGGGCCGGGGAGCTGTTTTTT. This sequence encodes CASSAKGAGELFF.